Listed here are 17 T cell receptor beta chains from one sample, sequenced in a study of breast tumors, draining lymph nodes, adjacent tissues. Samples came from axillary lymph nodes draining the breast cancer. TCRdb reprocessed the multiplex PCR reads via MiXCR and lists one record per CDR3 protein. The sample lists 120,000 or so distinct CDR3 sequences, about 20% occurring once. Sample: axillary lymph node tissue. Every receptor here comes from a female donor with breast cancer. Some clones in this sample may be carry-over from other donors' samples.

This clonotype was picked up one time. At one boundary the junction diverges from the germline segment, which might be a read error. The chain couples TRBV29-1 to TRBJ2-2, with D unclear. The CDR3 runs 13 residues. In germline, CDR1 is SQVTM, CDR2 ANQGSEA. Here the CDR3 DNA reads TGCAGCGTTGGCCGGACGAACACCGGAGAGCTGTTTTTT. Protein product: CSVGRTNTGELFF.

Turning to this clonotype: A single base separates this from a much larger clone, so it may be a read error. The chain recombines TRBV28 with TRBJ2-2; either TRBD1 or TRBD2 may fit D (5 bases each). The CDR3 loop spans 14 amino acids. With 10 bases removed from V and 2 bases from J, the gap between germline ends came to 14 bases. The germline V gene has CDR1 MDHEN and CDR2 SYDVKM. The CDR3 spells CATIGTANTGELFF. The CDR3 bases are TGTGCCACTATCGGGACGGCCAACACCGGGGAGCTGTTTTTT.

As to this clonotype: A much larger clonotype is one base distant, so this may be a read error. The chain couples TRBV2 to TRBJ1-5; D is unresolved. The CDR3 contains 13 residues. V lost 9 bases, J lost 7 bases, and 16 bases lay in between. The germline V gene has CDR1 SNHLY and CDR2 FYNNEI. The CDR3 DNA reads TGTGCCAGTGTCGGGCGGCAGGAACAGCCCCAGCATTTT. This sequence encodes CASVGRQEQPQHF.

There are many counts of this clonotype. This chain uses TRBV2 with TRBJ2-5; no reliable D call. The CDR3 runs to 11 residues. Deletions cut 4 bases from V and 4 bases from J, with 4 bases between. CDR1 and CDR2 (germline): SNHLY, FYNNEI. The CDR3 sequence is CASSAGETQYF. DNA for the CDR3: TGTGCCAGCAGTGCTGGAGAGACCCAGTACTTC.

This clonotype was observed many times. The CDR3 nucleotides read TGCAGTGCCTCTAGGGTCTTTGGAGCTTCCTACGAGCAGTACTTC. This codes for CSASRVFGASYEQYF. The chain joins TRBV20-1 to TRBJ2-7; D remains unclear. The CDR3 runs 15 residues. Germline V gene data show CDR1 as DFQATT and CDR2 as SNEGSKA (reference sequence). The V gene lost 6 bases and the J gene lost 1 base, with 19 bases spanning the gap.

This clonotype showed up many times. The rearrangement joins TRBV5-8 to TRBJ2-3; 11 bases are a match to TRBD1. Unmatched junction bases numbered 1, after V lost 0 bases and J lost 4 bases. Germline CDR1 is SGHTS and CDR2 is YDEGEE. CDR3 length: 15 amino acids. This chain's CDR3 is CASSLVGQGADTQYF. For the CDR3, the DNA is TGTGCCAGCAGCTTGGTGGGACAGGGGGCAGATACGCAGTATTTT.

Many counts were recorded for this clonotype. The rearrangement joins TRBV9 to TRBJ1-3, with D perhaps TRBD1 (5 bases). With 0 bases removed from V and 4 bases from J, the gap between germline ends came to 20 bases. The CDR3 has 18 residues. Germline V gene lookup returns CDR1 SGDLS and CDR2 YYNGEE. Here the CDR3 DNA reads TGTGCCAGCAGCGTAGCGGTTGGGGGTCAGGGCCGCGGAAACACCATATATTTT. It translates to CASSVAVGGQGRGNTIYF. The complete variable domain, with remaining parts taken from reference TRBV9 and TRBJ1-3, reads DSGVTQTPKHLITATGQRVTLRCSPRSGDLSVYWYQQSLDQGLQFLIQYYNGEERAKGNILERFSAQQFPDLHSELNLSSLELGDSALYFCASSVAVGGQGRGNTIYFGEGSWLTVV.

This clonotype has a count of ten or more. The chain employs TRBV7-9 and TRBJ2-2, with 8 bases lining up with TRBD2. The CDR3 has 14 residues. The junction had 0 bases not matched to a gene; V was cut back by 1 base and J by 5 bases. Germline V CDR1 and CDR2: SEHNR, FQNEAQ (reference sequence). DNA of the CDR3: TGTGCCAGCAGCTTAGAGCGGGGGACCGGGGAGCTGTTTTTT. Translating gives CASSLERGTGELFF. The full variable domain, its missing parts supplied by reference TRBV7-9 and TRBJ2-2, is DTGVSQNPRHKITKRGQNVTFRCDPISEHNRLYWYRQTLGQGPEFLTYFQNEAQLEKSRLLSDRFSAERPKGSFSTLEIQRTEQGDSAMYLCASSLERGTGELFFGEGSRLTVL.

This clonotype was detected ten times or more. V gene TRBV7-9 combines with J gene TRBJ2-5, with D possibly matching TRBD1 (6 bases). Germline CDR1 reads SEHNR; CDR2 reads FQNEAQ (reference sequence). With 4 bases removed from V and 2 bases from J, the gap between germline ends came to 17 bases. The CDR3 loop spans 16 amino acids. CDR3 sequence reads: CASSSPPGRGQETQYF. The CDR3 DNA sequence: TGTGCCAGCAGCTCCCCCCCGGGTAGGGGGCAAGAGACCCAGTACTTC.

The V gene is TRBV6-1, the J gene TRBJ2-4; D might be TRBD1 or TRBD2, each matching 5 bases. Germline-derived CDR1 and CDR2 are MNHNS and SASEGT. With 11 bases removed from V and 9 bases from J, the gap between germline ends came to 20 bases. There are 13 residues in the CDR3. In nucleotides, the CDR3 is TGTGCCGGGACGGACACGCAAGTCGGCATTCAGTACTTC. Translated, it gives CAGTDTQVGIQYF.

This clonotype has at least ten counts. The gene calls are TRBV5-1 and TRBJ1-6; a possible D gene is TRBD1 (6 bases). V was clipped by 6 bases and J by 5 bases, with 15 bases between them. CDR1 is SGHRS, CDR2 YFSETQ, per germline. This CDR3 has 15 amino acids. CDR3 amino acids: CASTHGAGDNSPLHF. The CDR3 DNA sequence: TGCGCCAGCACCCATGGGGCAGGGGATAATTCACCCCTCCACTTT. Combining the CDR3 with reference TRBV5-1 and TRBJ1-6 gives the whole variable domain KAGVTQTPRYLIKTRGQQVTLSCSPISGHRSVSWYQQTPGQGLQFLFEYFSETQRNKGNFPGRFSGRQFSNSRSEMNVSTLELGDSALYLCASTHGAGDNSPLHFGNGTRLTVT.

This clonotype was observed a few times. This chain uses TRBV27 with TRBJ2-1, with 7 bases aligning to TRBD1. CDR1 and CDR2 (germline): MNHEY, SMNVEV (reference sequence). The CDR3 is 15 amino acids. Trimming cost V 5 bases and J 4 bases; bases outside gene matches: 8. The CDR3 nucleotides read TGTGCCAGCAGTCCCGGACAGGCCCAATACAATGAGCAGTTCTTC. Its protein product is CASSPGQAQYNEQFF.

As for this clonotype: A much bigger clone sits one base away, suggesting this may be a read error. J is TRBJ2-1 and V is TRBV5-5, with D possibly being TRBD1 or TRBD2 (5 bases each). Per the germline V gene, CDR1 is SGHKS and CDR2 is YYEKEE (reference sequence). This CDR3 comprises 15 residues. V was shortened by 4 bases and J by 6 bases, with 17 bases between the two germline ends. The CDR3 spells CASSLGDGVCNEQFF. The DNA for the CDR3 is TGTGCCAGCAGCCTAGGGGACGGAGTTTGCAATGAGCAGTTCTTC.

Many counts were recorded for this clonotype. The chain has TRBV3-1 and TRBJ1-2; D is possibly TRBD1 (6 bases). V was clipped by 4 bases and J by 4 bases, with 10 bases between them. The length of the CDR3 is 13 residues. Germline V gene data show CDR1 as LGHDT and CDR2 as YNNKEL (reference sequence). CDR3 residues: CASSRQDFYGYTF. CDR3 sequence (DNA): TGTGCCAGCAGCCGACAGGATTTCTATGGCTACACCTTC. The full variable domain, completed using reference TRBV3-1 and TRBJ1-2, is DTAVSQTPKYLVTQMGNDKSIKCEQNLGHDTMYWYKQDSKKFLKIMFSYNNKELIINETVPNRFSPKSPDKAHLNLHINSLELGDSAVYFCASSRQDFYGYTFGSGTRLTVV.

This clonotype was picked up many times. The chain is built from TRBV5-5 and TRBJ2-7; perhaps TRBD2 as D (5 bases). V dropped 2 bases and J dropped 2 bases, with 11 bases sitting between them. This CDR3 spans 14 amino acids. The V gene's germline CDR1 is SGHKS and CDR2 YYEKEE (reference sequence). The CDR3: CASSFSLGAYEQYF. The CDR3 DNA is TGTGCCAGCAGCTTTAGTCTGGGAGCCTACGAGCAGTACTTC.

Notes on this clonotype: A much larger clone differs by one base, so this may be a read error. This CDR3 fails to terminate in the conserved phenylalanine or tryptophan, so it likely reflects a read error. The chain combines TRBV28 with TRBJ2-7; no clear D gene. CDR3 size: 12 residues. Germline CDR1 is MDHEN and CDR2 is SYDVKM. V lost 6 bases and J lost 2, with 8 bases in between. The CDR3 DNA reads as TGTGCCAGCAGCGGCAGTACCTACGAGCAGTACCTC. This translates into CASSGSTYEQYL.

Many counts were recorded for this clonotype. V gene TRBV11-1 combines with J gene TRBJ1-2, with 8 bases lining up with TRBD1. The germline gives CDR1 SGHAT, CDR2 FQDESV (reference sequence). J lost 0 bases, V lost 4 bases, and 4 bases had no gene match. The CDR3 runs 15 residues. CDR3 DNA sequence: TGTGCCAGCAGCTCGACAGGGGCAGCTAACTATGGCTACACCTTC. Translated: CASSSTGAANYGYTF.